This passage covers 10 T cell receptor beta chains from one sample sequenced in a study of T cell responses to AZD1222 COVID-19 vaccine. Profiling relied on immunoSEQ multiplex PCR, and the TCRdb table lists in-frame clones only, not all of them. The table has around 100,000 clones, nearly 90% seen once; the top ten hold under 2.5%. The starting material was peripheral blood, obtained 28 days after the second AZD1222 dose. The receptors stem from an adult who received the AZD1222 COVID-19 vaccine.

This chain uses TRBV24-1 with TRBJ2-1; D is perhaps TRBD2 (5 bases). The CDR3 consists of 16 residues. V was shortened by 2 bases and J by 2 bases, with 12 bases between the two germline ends. The germline gives CDR1 KGHDR, CDR2 SFDVKD. CDR3 DNA: TGTGCCACCAGTGATTCGGTTAGCGTGACCTACAATGAGCAGTTCTTC. Amino acid sequence: CATSDSVSVTYNEQFF.

This rearrangement joins TRBV5-1 to TRBJ1-3, with 8 bases fitting TRBD1. With 0 bases clipped from V and 6 bases from J, the junction kept 11 bases outside the gene matches. The CDR3 is 17 amino acids. Germline loops: CDR1 SGHRS, CDR2 YFSETQ. The CDR3 region has the DNA TGCGCCAGCAGCTTGGCTAAAATGGGACAGGCTCCAAACACCATATATTTT. This encodes CASSLAKMGQAPNTIYF.

The chain employs TRBV5-1 and TRBJ2-7; D is undetermined. The CDR3 is 15 amino acids. With 0 bases removed from V and 0 bases from J, the gap between germline ends came to 10 bases. Germline lookup yields CDR1 SGHRS and CDR2 YFSETQ. The DNA for the CDR3 is TGCGCCAGCAGCTTGGACAGTTTGAGCTCCTACGAGCAGTACTTC. Translated: CASSLDSLSSYEQYF.

The rearrangement uses TRBV7-2 and TRBJ1-6; D gene ambiguous. Trimming left V 1 base short and J 6 bases short, with 10 bases between. Germline V gives CDR1 SGHTA, CDR2 FQGNSA. The CDR3 is made up of 15 amino acids. The CDR3 coding sequence is TGTGCCAGCAGCTTAGGGAGGGCAGCTAATTCACCCCTCCACTTT. Its translation is CASSLGRAANSPLHF. Drawing the rest from reference TRBV7-2 and TRBJ1-6, the complete variable domain is GAGVSQSPSNKVTEKGKDVELRCDPISGHTALYWYRQSLGQGLEFLIYFQGNSAPDKSGLPSDRFSAERTGGSVSTLTIQRTQQEDSAVYLCASSLGRAANSPLHFGNGTRLTVT.

This chain uses TRBV9 with TRBJ2-1, with 11 positions matching TRBD2. This CDR3 spans 19 amino acids. In germline, CDR1 is SGDLS, CDR2 YYNGEE. V shed 1 base and J 2 bases; nucleotides not matched to a gene: 11. The CDR3 reads CASSVTLAGGRPTYNEQFF. For the CDR3, the DNA is TGTGCCAGCAGCGTAACCCTAGCGGGAGGTCGGCCTACCTACAATGAGCAGTTCTTC.

The rearrangement joins TRBV2 to TRBJ1-1; a weak D match, TRBD1 (6 bases). The CDR3 is made up of 14 amino acids. Germline V gene data show CDR1 as SNHLY and CDR2 as FYNNEI. Trimming took off 6 bases at V and 1 base at J, with 12 bases between the two ends. The CDR3 DNA reads TGTGCCAGCAGCCTACAGGGACGGAACACTGAAGCTTTCTTT. As protein: CASSLQGRNTEAFF.

The chain carries TRBV5-5 and TRBJ2-7, with 7 bases identical to TRBD1. From germline, CDR1 is SGHKS and CDR2 YYEKEE (reference sequence). The V and J ends lost 4 bases and 0 bases, in that order; junction bases with no gene match: 4. The length of the CDR3 is 14 residues. CDR3 loop: CASSQGQYSYEQYF. The CDR3 DNA follows: TGTGCCAGCAGCCAGGGACAGTACTCCTACGAGCAGTACTTC.

The chain links TRBV28 to TRBJ2-7, with D perhaps TRBD2 (5 bases). Trimming stripped 4 bases from V and 0 bases from J, with 16 bases between. The CDR3 is 16 residues long. The germline gives CDR1 MDHEN, CDR2 SYDVKM. The CDR3 spells CASSSPPRAFSYEQYF. The CDR3 nucleotides are TGTGCCAGCAGTTCCCCACCGCGGGCGTTCTCCTACGAGCAGTACTTC. The variable domain in full, completed from reference TRBV28 and TRBJ2-7, reads DVKVTQSSRYLVKRTGEKVFLECVQDMDHENMFWYRQDPGLGLRLIYFSYDVKMKEKGDIPEGYSVSREKKERFSLILESASTNQTSMYLCASSSPPRAFSYEQYFGPGTRLTVT.

This chain connects TRBV7-2 to TRBJ2-2; no clear D gene. The CDR3 is 13 amino acids. The germline V gene encodes CDR1 SGHTA and CDR2 FQGNSA. The V end was cut by 2 bases, the J end by 1 base, with 2 bases between. DNA of the CDR3: TGTGCCAGCAGCTTACGGAACACCGGGGAGCTGTTTTTT. Protein product: CASSLRNTGELFF.

The chain recombines TRBV27 with TRBJ2-7; D is ambiguous. The CDR3 covers 15 residues. Trimming took 5 bases from V and 1 from J, leaving 15 bases between them. Germline V gene sequence: CDR1 MNHEY, CDR2 SMNVEV (reference sequence). Here the CDR3 DNA reads TGTGCCAGCAGTATAAGGACCGATCGTTCCTACGAGCAGTACTTC. It specifies CASSIRTDRSYEQYF.